This TCR beta chain was identified during a study of cytomegalovirus exposure and HLA in healthy donors. General study findings and limits: Per a prior analysis, the majority of TCR beta V segments were productive roughly 90% or roughly 30% of the time.

The PCR ran on 60 Vbeta and 13 Jbeta primers. Data came from immunoSEQ multiplex PCR; TCRdb stores just in-frame clones and leaves some out. The sample lists 200,000 to 300,000 clones, roughly 84% occurring once. Details on this clone: Its antigen is still unknown.

The V gene's germline CDR1 is SGHRS and CDR2 YFSETQ. CDR3 size: 14 residues. Trimming removed 0 bases from V and 3 bases from J, with 9 bases in between. The TCR was taken from a girl aged 2-9 years in good health and CMV-seronegative. The sequenced material came from PBMCs. The chain couples TRBV5-1 to TRBJ1-2; possibly TRBD1 for D (6 bases). This chain's CDR3 is CASSLGRGDYGYTF. In DNA form, the CDR3 reads TGCGCCAGCAGCTTGGGCAGGGGCGACTATGGCTACACCTTC.